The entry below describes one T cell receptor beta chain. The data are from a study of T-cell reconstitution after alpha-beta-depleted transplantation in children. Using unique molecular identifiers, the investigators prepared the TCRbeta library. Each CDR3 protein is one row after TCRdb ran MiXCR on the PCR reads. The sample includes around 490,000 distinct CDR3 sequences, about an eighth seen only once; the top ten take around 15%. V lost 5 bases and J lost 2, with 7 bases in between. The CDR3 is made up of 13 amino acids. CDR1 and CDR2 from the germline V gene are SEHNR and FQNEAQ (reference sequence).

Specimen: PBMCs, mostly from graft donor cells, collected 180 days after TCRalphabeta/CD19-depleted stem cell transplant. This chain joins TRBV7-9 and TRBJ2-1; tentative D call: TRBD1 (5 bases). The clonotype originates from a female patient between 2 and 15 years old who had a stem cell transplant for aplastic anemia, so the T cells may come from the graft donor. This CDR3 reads CASSTRAYNEQFF. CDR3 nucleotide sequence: TGTGCCAGCAGCACCAGGGCCTACAATGAGCAGTTCTTC.